This section outlines one T cell receptor (beta chain) sequence together with its context. Sequencing was performed with immunoSEQ multiplex PCR; in TCRdb, only in-frame clones are kept and a portion is missing. The sample contains 50,000 to 70,000 clones, 91% of which appear only once. V lost 6 bases and J 4 bases, leaving 5 bases between the germline ends. This CDR3 is built from 11 residues. Germline CDR1 and CDR2: MNHEY and SMNVEV (reference sequence). The sample belongs to a study of T cell changes during pregnancy in multiple sclerosis. This sequence joins TRBV27 and TRBJ2-3; D unclear. Sequenced here: CD8+ T cells from peripheral blood mononuclear cells, sampled before pregnancy. This clonotype originated in a female donor with multiple sclerosis, enrolled in a pregnancy study. For the CDR3, the DNA is TGTGCCAGCAGCTTCGCAGATACGCAGTATTTT. Residues: CASSFADTQYF.